One T cell receptor (beta chain) is described in this entry. TCRdb independently ran MiXCR on the 5' RACE reads; one entry per CDR3 protein. The table lists about 96,000 distinct CDR3 sequences, more than 7.5% of them singletons. This entry belongs to a study of T cells after yellow fever vaccination. Study as a whole: Preparation used SMART-Seq v4 Ultra Low Input for the low-cell-number fractions. Study-wide points: Overall, a small share of clonotypes was seen in both CD4 and CD8 compartments. Peak timing came faster in the weaker secondary response, day 5 versus 15.

The germline V gene has CDR1 LNHDA and CDR2 SQIVND (reference sequence). The CDR3 contains 16 residues. V was shortened by 0 bases and J by 3 bases, with 15 bases between the two germline ends. The clonotype was recovered from a man between 18 and 29 years old who received the YFV17D yellow fever vaccine. The sequencing used CD8+ T cells not binding an NS4B(214-222) dextramer, sorted from PBMCs, collected around 15 days after the first yellow fever vaccination. This chain connects TRBV19 to TRBJ2-7; D may correspond to TRBD1 or TRBD2 (5 bases each). The chain's CDR3 is CASSIDVGATYYEQYF. For the CDR3, the DNA is TGTGCCAGTAGTATAGATGTCGGGGCGACTTACTACGAGCAGTACTTC.